Sequencing of this T cell receptor beta chain was carried out in a study of post-analysis software for immune sequencing data. The TCR beta cDNA libraries carried unique molecular identifiers. TCRdb re-derived calls from the PCR reads in MiXCR, one entry per CDR3 protein. This table has under 900,000 distinct CDR3 sequences, roughly 50% appearing once. Study-level results: Co-batched samples clustered tightly together by F measure. Four to six TRBV segments were more frequent in patients than controls; TRBV5-6, TRBV5-1 and TRBV20-1 belonged to this group. Diversity measured as normalized Chao1 was significantly lower in multiple sclerosis patients than in controls.

In its sample, this clonotype was seen a few times. The antigen is undetermined. The V end lost 0 bases, the J end lost 0 bases, and 21 bases lay between the germline ends. This CDR3 is built from 18 residues. Germline CDR1 is DFQATT and CDR2 is SNEGSKA (reference sequence). This clonotype was sampled from a girl between 5 and 17 years old with multiple sclerosis. The sample comprised blood. The chain joins TRBV20-1 to TRBJ2-7, with TRBD1 as a possible D gene (5 bases). The CDR3 here is CSARDPDGLGVPSYEQYF. The DNA for the CDR3 is TGCAGTGCTAGAGACCCCGATGGATTAGGGGTGCCCTCCTACGAGCAGTACTTC.